The present entry profiles one TCR beta chain with its context. Its antigen is unidentified. The sample comes from a study of OX40 agonist ivuxolimab in advanced cancers. Study context: One patient with hepatocellular carcinoma and two with cutaneous melanoma, three in all, had partial responses.

Whole-study results and caveats: On average, a greater number of expanded clones characterised CD8+ T cells relative to CD4+.

Per the germline V gene, CDR1 is MNHEY and CDR2 is SVGAGI. V shed 10 bases and J 2 bases; nucleotides not matched to a gene: 7. The CDR3 extends over 13 amino acids. Libraries were prepared by immunoSEQ multiplex PCR; TCRdb keeps only in-frame clonotypes and omits some of them. Altogether approximately 40,000 clones are present, around 83% being singletons, with the ten largest covering 20% to 25%. Any history of autoimmune disease or systemic immunosuppression disqualified patients. Sequenced here: CD4+ or CD8+ T cells sorted from blood, sampled in a trial of the OX40 agonist ivuxolimab. The receptor comes from an adult with an advanced solid tumor such as melanoma, head and neck, liver or kidney cancer. The rearrangement links TRBV6-5 to TRBJ2-7, with 8 positions matching TRBD2. The CDR3 coding sequence is TGTGCCACCCGTCCGGGACTAGCCTACGAGCAGTACTTC. Translated, it gives CATRPGLAYEQYF.